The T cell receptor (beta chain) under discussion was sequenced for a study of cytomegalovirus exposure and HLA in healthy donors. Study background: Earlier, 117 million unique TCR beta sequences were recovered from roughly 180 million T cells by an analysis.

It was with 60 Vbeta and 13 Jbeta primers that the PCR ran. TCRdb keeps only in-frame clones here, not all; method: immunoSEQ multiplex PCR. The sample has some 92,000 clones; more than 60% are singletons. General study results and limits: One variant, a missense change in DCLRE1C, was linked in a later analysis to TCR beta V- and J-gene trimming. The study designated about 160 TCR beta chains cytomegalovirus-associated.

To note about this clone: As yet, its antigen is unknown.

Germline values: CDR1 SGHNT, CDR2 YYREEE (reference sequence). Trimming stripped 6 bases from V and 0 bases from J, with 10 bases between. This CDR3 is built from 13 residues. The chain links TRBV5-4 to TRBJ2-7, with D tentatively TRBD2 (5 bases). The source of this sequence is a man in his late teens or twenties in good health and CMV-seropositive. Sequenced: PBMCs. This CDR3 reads CASTPAGSYEQYF. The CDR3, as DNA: TGTGCCAGCACCCCGGCGGGCTCCTACGAGCAGTACTTC.